The 8 T cell receptor beta chains in this list originate from one sample, sequenced in a study of metastatic and nonmetastatic thyroid tumors (dated by TCRdb to about 2020). The library relied on PCR. Data came from an Illumina HiSeq 4000. The raw public data were reprocessed by TCRdb itself: fastp quality trimming at Q25, MiXCR clonotype calling, in-frame beta chains only. The sample contains 7,500 to 9,500 clones, 35% to 40% of them found a single time. Of the sample, roughly a fifth falls within the top ten clones. Before undergoing thyroid surgery, none of the patients had been given any kind of treatment. Input material: tumor tissue. These TCRs come from a female donor with papillary thyroid cancer or a benign thyroid nodule (not recorded which). Some clones in this sample may be carry-over from other donors' samples.

This clone was recorded a few times. The J gene is TRBJ2-7, the V gene TRBV6-1; D is ambiguous. Germline values: CDR1 MNHNS, CDR2 SASEGT. The V gene lost 7 bases and the J gene lost 7 bases, with 17 bases spanning the gap. This CDR3 comprises 13 residues. The CDR3, as DNA: TGTGCCAGCACGGATACCCGAGACTGGGAGCAGTACTTC. Translated, it gives CASTDTRDWEQYF.

V gene TRBV6-1 combines with J gene TRBJ2-7; D ambiguous. The V gene's germline CDR1 is MNHNS and CDR2 SASEGT. The ends were cut back, 6 bases at V and 6 bases at J, with 24 bases in the middle. The CDR3 is 16 residues long. CDR3: CASSKWSAGGSGEQYF. CDR3 bases: TGTGCCAGCAGCAAATGGAGCGCTGGTGGCTCTGGCGAGCAGTACTTC.

This clone was counted between two and nine times. The chain employs TRBV6-1 and TRBJ2-1; D is undetermined. Germline assignment: CDR1 MNHNS and CDR2 SASEGT. V was shortened by 5 bases and J by 6 bases, with 8 bases between the two germline ends. The CDR3 totals 12 residues. DNA of the CDR3: TGTGCCAGCAGTCACAGCCTCAATGAGCAGTTCTTC. Its translation: CASSHSLNEQFF.

This chain connects TRBV20-1 to TRBJ1-2; D not resolved. The germline gives CDR1 DFQATT, CDR2 SNEGSKA (reference sequence). This CDR3 comprises 11 residues. V was clipped by 6 bases and J by 5 bases, with 10 bases between them. The chain's CDR3 is CSAPEVYGYTF. The CDR3 DNA reads TGCAGTGCCCCTGAGGTTTATGGCTACACCTTC.

This clone is medium-sized in the sample. The chain recombines TRBV30 with TRBJ2-7; the D gene could be TRBD1 or TRBD2 (6 bases each). CDR1 GTSNPN and CDR2 SVGIG come from the germline V gene (reference sequence). The CDR3 spans 12 residues. Trimming left V 3 bases short and J 6 bases short, with 12 bases between. In DNA form, the CDR3 reads TGTGCCTGGAGCCAAGGGGGGAGCGAGCAGTACTTC. The encoded protein is CAWSQGGSEQYF.

Points on this clone: Germline and junction disagree at one end, which may indicate a read error. This chain joins TRBV27 and TRBJ1-6; no definite D call. The length of the CDR3 is 16 residues. In germline, CDR1 is MNHEY, CDR2 SMNVEV (reference sequence). CDR3 in DNA: TGTGCCAGTAGTTTACTACCGAGCCAGTATAATTCACCCCTCCACTTT. It is translated as CASSLLPSQYNSPLHF.

The J gene is TRBJ2-1, the V gene TRBV7-9, with D possibly being TRBD2 (6 bases). CDR1 is SEHNR and CDR2 is FQNEAQ in the germline V gene (reference sequence). The CDR3 totals 13 residues. V lost 7 bases and J 5 bases, leaving 12 bases between the germline ends. Here the CDR3 reads CASIPRRDNEQFF. The CDR3 nucleotides read TGTGCCAGCATCCCGAGGAGGGACAATGAGCAGTTCTTC.

This clone is labeled as medium-sized. The chain employs TRBV6-2 or TRBV6-3 and TRBJ1-1; D unresolved. The CDR3 contains 14 residues. Germline CDR1 is MNHEY and CDR2 is SVGEGT. Between the trimmed V and J ends, which lost 0 bases and 2 bases, there was a span of 7 bases. CDR3 sequence (DNA): TGTGCCAGCAGTTACTCGAACGGTAACACTGAAGCTTTCTTT. Translating gives CASSYSNGNTEAFF.